Listed below are T cell receptor beta chains from one sample, sequenced in a study of blood T cell repertoires in COVID-19. Repertoires were generated with immunoSEQ multiplex PCR, while TCRdb's copy carries only in-frame clones and drops some. The sample contains 40,000 to 55,000 clones, about 90% of which appear only once. Sample: peripheral blood. Every receptor here comes from an older man with active COVID-19. Each CDR3 is given with its conserved first and last residue. A D gene is named only where the DNA matches it firmly.

J	V	D	length	CDR3	DNA
TRBJ2-1	TRBV19	NA	13	CASRGRSYNEQFF	TGTGCCAGTAGGGGCAGGTCCTACAATGAGCAGTTCTTC
TRBJ1-2	TRBV15	TRBD1	14	CATSNRQGVYGYTF	TGTGCCACCAGCAACCGACAGGGGGTCTATGGCTACACCTTC
TRBJ1-5	TRBV9	NA	15	CASSVGWGEAQPQHF	TGTGCCAGCAGCGTAGGGTGGGGGGAGGCCCAGCCCCAGCATTTT
TRBJ1-6	TRBV27	NA	14	CASSLRQANSPLHF	TGTGCCAGCAGTCTCCGACAAGCTAATTCACCCCTCCACTTT
TRBJ2-6	TRBV19	NA	13	CASSIAGANVLTF	TGTGCCAGTAGTATCGCTGGGGCCAACGTCCTGACTTTC
TRBJ2-3	TRBV7-6	TRBD2	16	CASSSGLAGGTDTQYF	TGTGCCAGCAGCTCCGGACTAGCGGGGGGCACAGATACGCAGTATTTT
TRBJ1-2	TRBV6-1	NA	14	CASSETSANYGYTF	TGTGCCAGCAGTGAAACGAGTGCTAACTATGGCTACACCTTC
TRBJ1-4	TRBV25-1	NA	15	CASSGRTGFGEKLFF	TGTGCCAGCAGTGGGAGAACAGGGTTTGGTGAAAAACTGTTTTTT
TRBJ2-7	TRBV3-1/TRBV3-2	NA	16	CASSPELDTYSYEQYF	TGTGCCAGCAGCCCGGAATTGGACACGTACTCCTACGAGCAGTACTTC
TRBJ2-3	TRBV18	TRBD2	16	CASSVLASTSTDTQYF	TGTGCCAGCTCAGTACTAGCGAGTACTAGCACAGATACGCAGTATTTT